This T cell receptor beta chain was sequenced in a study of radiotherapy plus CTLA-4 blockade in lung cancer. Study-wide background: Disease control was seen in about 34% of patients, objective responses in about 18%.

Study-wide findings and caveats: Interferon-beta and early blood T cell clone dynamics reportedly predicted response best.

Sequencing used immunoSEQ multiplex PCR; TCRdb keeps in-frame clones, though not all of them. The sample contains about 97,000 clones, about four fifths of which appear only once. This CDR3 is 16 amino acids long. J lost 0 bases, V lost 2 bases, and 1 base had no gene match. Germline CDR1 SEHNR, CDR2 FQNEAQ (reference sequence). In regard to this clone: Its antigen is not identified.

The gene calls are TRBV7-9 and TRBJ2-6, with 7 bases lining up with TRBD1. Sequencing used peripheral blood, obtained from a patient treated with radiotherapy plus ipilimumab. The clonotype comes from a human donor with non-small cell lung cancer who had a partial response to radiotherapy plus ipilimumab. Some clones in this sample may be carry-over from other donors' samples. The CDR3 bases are TGTGCCAGCAGCTTAACAGGGGCCTCTGGGGCCAACGTCCTGACTTTC. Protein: CASSLTGASGANVLTF.